The T cell receptor (beta chain) under discussion was sequenced for a study of cytomegalovirus exposure and HLA in healthy donors. Whole-study findings and limits: There were a few CMV-associated chains whose specificity for CMV antigens was confirmed in vitro.

Germline V gives CDR1 MGHDK, CDR2 SYGVNS. Trimming removed 2 bases from V and 6 bases from J, with 13 bases in between. This CDR3 contains 15 residues. These donors, healthy bone marrow donors, were studied. This clone is a singleton in its sample. Its antigen remains unidentified. The PCR was carried out with 60 Vbeta primers and 13 Jbeta primers. Here immunoSEQ multiplex PCR was the method, and the copy in TCRdb shows in-frame clones only, minus some. This table holds about 140,000 clones, over 70% found once. The chain uses TRBV25-1 and TRBJ1-4; tentatively, D is TRBD1 (6 bases). Sample: PBMCs. This TCR was sampled from a man aged 35 to 55 in good health and CMV-seronegative. Written as DNA, the CDR3 is TGTGCCAGCAGTGAAGCAGGGGCGAGGGATGAAAAACTGTTTTTT. Residues: CASSEAGARDEKLFF. Supplemented by reference TRBV25-1 and TRBJ1-4, the full variable domain reads EADIYQTPRYLVIGTGKKITLECSQTMGHDKMYWYQQDPGMELHLIHYSYGVNSTEKGDLSSESTVSRIRTEHFPLTLESARPSHTSQYLCASSEAGARDEKLFFGSGTQLSVL.